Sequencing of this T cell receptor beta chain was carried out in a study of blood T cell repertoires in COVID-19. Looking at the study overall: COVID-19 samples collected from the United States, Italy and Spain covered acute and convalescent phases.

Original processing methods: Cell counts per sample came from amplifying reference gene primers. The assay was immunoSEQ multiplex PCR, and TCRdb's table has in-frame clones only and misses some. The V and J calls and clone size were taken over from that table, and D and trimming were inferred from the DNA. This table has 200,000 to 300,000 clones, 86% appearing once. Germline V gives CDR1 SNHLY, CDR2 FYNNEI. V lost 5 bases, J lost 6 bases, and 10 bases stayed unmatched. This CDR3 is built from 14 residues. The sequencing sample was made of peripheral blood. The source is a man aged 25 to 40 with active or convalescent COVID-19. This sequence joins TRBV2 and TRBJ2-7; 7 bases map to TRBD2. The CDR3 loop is CASSKTSRVPEQYF. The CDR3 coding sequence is TGTGCCAGCAGTAAGACTAGCAGGGTTCCCGAGCAGTACTTC.